This T cell receptor (beta chain) was captured in a study of regulatory T cells in long-lasting Graves disease. Study results and limitations: Repertoires from persistent disease leaned toward TRBV28, TRBJ1-2 and TRBJ2-5. Relative to new patients (roughly 900), persistent patients exhibited greater sharing of public clonotypes (around 2,800).

Construction of the TCR beta libraries employed iRepertoire HTBI primers in conjunction with Arm-PCR of CDR3 regions. TCRdb used MiXCR to reprocess the multiplex PCR reads, holding one entry per CDR3 protein. This table holds approximately 360,000 distinct CDR3 sequences, approximately 23% found once. The CDR3 has 15 residues. Germline V CDR1 and CDR2: MNHNS, SASEGT. V lost 7 bases and J lost 1; bases outside the gene matches: 9. Time point noted: persistent/refractory GD, antithyroid drugs over 5 years with positive TRAb. PBMCs provided the RNA from which the TCR library was made. Diagnoses of Graves' disease were made by American Thyroid Association guidelines. This clonotype was counted at least ten times. Its matching antigen is unknown.

V is TRBV6-1 and J is TRBJ2-7; TRBD1 aligns across 8 bases. The TCR originated in a woman in her thirties or forties with Graves disease. The source material was peripheral blood mononuclear cells (PBMCs), sampled when the disease was refractory, from a patient treated with antithyroid drugs. CDR3 in DNA: TGTGCCAGCATTCAAGGACAGGGTTATTCCTACGAGCAGTACTTC. This encodes CASIQGQGYSYEQYF.